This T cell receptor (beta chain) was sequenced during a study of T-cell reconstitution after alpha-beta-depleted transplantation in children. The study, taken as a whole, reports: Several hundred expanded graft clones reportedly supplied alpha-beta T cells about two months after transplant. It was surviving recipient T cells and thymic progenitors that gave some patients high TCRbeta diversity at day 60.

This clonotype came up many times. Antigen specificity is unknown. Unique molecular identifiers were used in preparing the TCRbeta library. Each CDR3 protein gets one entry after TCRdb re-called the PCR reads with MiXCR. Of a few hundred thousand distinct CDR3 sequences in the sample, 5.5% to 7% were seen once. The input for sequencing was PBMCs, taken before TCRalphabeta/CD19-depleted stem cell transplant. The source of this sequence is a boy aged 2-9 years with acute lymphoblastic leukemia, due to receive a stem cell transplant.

CDR3 in amino acids: CASSEWREGLYEQYF. The CDR3 bases are TGCGCCAGCAGTGAGTGGCGGGAGGGCCTCTACGAGCAGTACTTC. The chain carries TRBV10-2 and TRBJ2-7; 9 bases are shared with TRBD2. Germline loops: CDR1 WSHSY, CDR2 SAAADI. Trimming cost V 1 base and J 3 bases; bases outside gene matches: 4. CDR3 size: 15 residues.